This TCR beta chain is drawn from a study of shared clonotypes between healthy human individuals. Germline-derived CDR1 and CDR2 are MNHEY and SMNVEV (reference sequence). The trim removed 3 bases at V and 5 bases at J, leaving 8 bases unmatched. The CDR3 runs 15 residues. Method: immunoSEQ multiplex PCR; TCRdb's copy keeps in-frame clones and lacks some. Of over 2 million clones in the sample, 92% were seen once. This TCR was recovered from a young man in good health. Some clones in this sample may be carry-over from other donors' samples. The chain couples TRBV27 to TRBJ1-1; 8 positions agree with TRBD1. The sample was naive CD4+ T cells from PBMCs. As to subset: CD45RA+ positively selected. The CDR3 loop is CASSFLHRGGTEAFF. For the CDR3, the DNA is TGTGCCAGCAGTTTCCTCCACAGGGGGGGGACTGAAGCTTTCTTT.